This passage covers 18 T cell receptor beta chains from one sample sequenced in a study of identical twins. TCRdb re-analysed the 5' RACE reads in MiXCR, keeping a single row per CDR3 protein. The table has 500,000 to 650,000 distinct CDR3 sequences, roughly 7.1% seen once; the top ten hold roughly 1.6%. These data also formed part of another study, on yellow fever vaccine responses in identical twins.

Material for sequencing was PBMCs. These receptors were collected from a woman aged 18-30 years in good health.

This clonotype showed up many times. This chain joins TRBV20-1 and TRBJ2-1; 12 nucleotides match TRBD2. The CDR3 consists of 15 residues. Germline V gene data show CDR1 as DFQATT and CDR2 as SNEGSKA (reference sequence). V was clipped by 7 bases and J by 5 bases; unmatched bases: 9. This chain's CDR3 is CSVQGGLAGHNEQFF. DNA of the CDR3: TGCAGTGTACAGGGAGGACTAGCGGGGCACAATGAGCAGTTCTTC.

This clonotype was counted many times. The V gene is TRBV24-1, the J gene TRBJ2-2, with 8 bases aligning to TRBD1. Germline values: CDR1 KGHDR, CDR2 SFDVKD. The junction had 9 bases not matched to a gene; V was cut back by 4 bases and J by 6 bases. The CDR3 sequence is 16 residues long. The CDR3 sequence is CATSDPGQGGPGELFF. CDR3 nucleotides: TGTGCCACCAGTGACCCAGGACAGGGAGGACCCGGGGAGCTGTTTTTT.

In this sample, this clonotype turned up a few times. This chain connects TRBV10-3 to TRBJ1-5; no clear D gene. This CDR3 has 16 amino acids. Germline V gene lookup returns CDR1 ENHRY and CDR2 SYGVKD. Trimming left V 3 bases short and J 1 base short, with 13 bases between. The CDR3 sequence is CAISESQRGSNQPQHF. In nucleotides, the CDR3 is TGTGCCATCAGTGAAAGTCAGCGAGGCAGCAATCAGCCCCAGCATTTT.

The sample holds a few counts of this clonotype. V gene TRBV7-8 combines with J gene TRBJ2-7; weak D call: TRBD1 (5 bases). The ends were cut back, 2 bases at V and 7 bases at J, with 12 bases in the middle. Germline loops: CDR1 SGHVS, CDR2 FQNEAQ. This CDR3 region has 13 residues. For the CDR3, the DNA is TGTGCCAGCAGCTTAAGGGGCCCTACGGAGCAGTACGTC. This gives the protein CASSLRGPTEQYV.

V is TRBV12-3 or TRBV12-4 and J is TRBJ2-3; D possibly corresponds to TRBD1 (5 bases). The CDR3 consists of 14 residues. The V gene lost 3 bases and the J gene lost 3 bases, with 10 bases spanning the gap. The CDR3 reads CASSFQGLTDTQYF. The CDR3 coding sequence is TGTGCCAGCAGTTTTCAGGGATTGACAGATACGCAGTATTTT.

This clonotype came up many times. The CDR3 DNA reads as TGCAGCGTTGAACCCCAGGCGGTACTCGCCTCCTACAATGAGCAGTTCTTC. This encodes CSVEPQAVLASYNEQFF. The chain carries TRBV29-1 and TRBJ2-1; no definite D call. Trimming took 2 bases from V and 0 from J, leaving 17 bases between them. This CDR3 spans 17 amino acids. Germline lookup yields CDR1 SQVTM and CDR2 ANQGSEA.

The J gene is TRBJ1-1, the V gene TRBV12-5; 11 positions agree with TRBD1. V shed 4 bases, J shed 2 bases, and the junction held 6 bases outside the gene matches. CDR1 is LGHNT, CDR2 FRNRAP, per germline. CDR3 length: 16 residues. This chain's CDR3 is CASGSGQGARNTEAFF. The DNA of the CDR3 is TGTGCTAGTGGTTCAGGACAGGGGGCTCGAAACACTGAAGCTTTCTTT.

This clonotype was seen a handful of times. This chain uses TRBV29-1 with TRBJ2-1, with D hard to call. CDR3 length: 14 residues. The germline V and J ends were trimmed by 4 bases and 9 bases, with 19 bases remaining between them. Per the germline V gene, CDR1 is SQVTM and CDR2 is ANQGSEA. The CDR3 sequence: CSVGTAALVSEQFF. CDR3 nucleotide sequence: TGCAGCGTTGGGACGGCAGCCCTAGTTAGTGAGCAGTTCTTC.

In its sample, this clonotype was seen a few times. This rearrangement joins TRBV6-5 to TRBJ2-1; 7 nucleotides match TRBD2. The ends lost 2 bases at V and 5 bases at J; junction bases unmatched: 6. Per germline, CDR1 MNHEY and CDR2 SVGAGI. This CDR3 has 15 residues. CDR3 sequence: CASSYTRGGNNEQFF. The DNA for the CDR3 is TGTGCCAGCAGTTACACCCGCGGGGGAAACAATGAGCAGTTCTTC.

This clonotype was detected many times. The rearrangement joins TRBV12-3 or TRBV12-4 to TRBJ2-1; D is possibly TRBD2 (6 bases). This CDR3 is built from 16 residues. V was pared by 3 bases and J by 2 bases, with 14 bases between. In DNA, the CDR3 is TGTGCCAGCAGTTTTAGTGTGGGAGGTACCTACAATGAGCAGTTCTTC. Amino acids: CASSFSVGGTYNEQFF.

The gene calls are TRBV28 and TRBJ2-5; the match to TRBD1 covers 7 bases. The CDR3 loop spans 15 amino acids. Trimming removed 5 bases from V and 2 bases from J; junction bases left unmatched: 8. The germline V gene has CDR1 MDHEN and CDR2 SYDVKM. In DNA, the CDR3 is TGTGCCAGCAGTCCCCATGACAGGGAGCAAGAGACCCAGTACTTC. Protein: CASSPHDREQETQYF.

This clonotype was counted between two and nine times. The V call is TRBV24-1, the J call TRBJ2-7; D remains ambiguous. Trimming stripped 4 bases from V and 9 bases from J, with 18 bases between. Germline V lookup: CDR1 KGHDR, CDR2 SFDVKD. The CDR3 consists of 14 residues. CDR3 protein: CATSDTGPLRGQYV. The CDR3 coding sequence is TGTGCCACCAGTGACACCGGGCCCCTCAGAGGGCAGTACGTC.

This clonotype was counted between two and nine times. The gene calls are TRBV20-1 and TRBJ2-1, with D possibly called TRBD1 or TRBD2 (5 bases each). From germline, CDR1 is DFQATT and CDR2 SNEGSKA (reference sequence). CDR3 length: 15 residues. V dropped 6 bases and J dropped 7 bases, with 22 bases sitting between them. CDR3 in DNA: TGCAGTGCCCGGGAAAGGGGCGGGTTGGGGAATGAGCAGTTCTTC. This gives the protein CSARERGGLGNEQFF.

This clonotype was counted many times. The chain is built from TRBV12-3 or TRBV12-4 and TRBJ1-1; the D is unclear. The CDR3 contains 14 residues. Trimming removed 2 bases from V and 1 base from J, with 8 bases in between. In nucleotides, the CDR3 is TGTGCCAGCAGTTTAAGGAGGACGAACACTGAAGCTTTCTTT. Residues: CASSLRRTNTEAFF.

This clonotype has at least ten counts. The V call is TRBV15, the J call TRBJ2-5; TRBD1 matches at 10 bases. The junction had 3 bases not matched to a gene; V was cut back by 0 bases and J by 5 bases. CDR1 and CDR2 (germline): LNHNV, YYDKDF (reference sequence). The CDR3 sequence is 15 residues long. CDR3 nucleotide sequence: TGTGCCACCAGCAGAGATTGGGGACAGGGGGAGACCCAGTACTTC. Translating gives CATSRDWGQGETQYF.

CDR3 in DNA: TGTGCCAGCAGCGAGAGCGGGAGGAAAAACGAGCAGTACTTC. Its protein is CASSESGRKNEQYF. J is TRBJ2-7 and V is TRBV5-6, with 9 nucleotides matching TRBD2. After removal of 4 bases from V and 5 bases from J, the junction contained 7 bases not matched to a gene. Germline CDR1 SGHDT, CDR2 YYEEEE. This CDR3 is 14 amino acids long. The full variable domain, rest sourced from reference TRBV5-6 and TRBJ2-7, is DAGVTQSPTHLIKTRGQQVTLRCSPKSGHDTVSWYQQALGQGPQFIFQYYEEEERQRGNFPDRFSGHQFPNYSSELNVNALLLGDSALYLCASSESGRKNEQYFGPGTRLTVT.

J is TRBJ2-1 and V is TRBV15, with 8 positions matching TRBD1. V shed 0 bases, J shed 5 bases, and the junction held 6 bases outside the gene matches. There are 16 residues in the CDR3. Germline values: CDR1 LNHNV, CDR2 YYDKDF (reference sequence). This CDR3 is CATSRDHGQGHNEQFF. The DNA for the CDR3 is TGTGCCACCAGCAGAGATCACGGACAGGGTCACAATGAGCAGTTCTTC.

Ten or more counts support this clonotype. The CDR3 protein is CASSFGQGYTGELFF. CDR3 nucleotide sequence: TGTGCCAGCAGTTTTGGGCAGGGATACACCGGGGAGCTGTTTTTT. This rearrangement joins TRBV12-3 or TRBV12-4 to TRBJ2-2; perhaps TRBD1 as D (5 bases). V lost 3 bases, J lost 3 bases, and 11 bases lay in between. CDR3 length: 15 amino acids.